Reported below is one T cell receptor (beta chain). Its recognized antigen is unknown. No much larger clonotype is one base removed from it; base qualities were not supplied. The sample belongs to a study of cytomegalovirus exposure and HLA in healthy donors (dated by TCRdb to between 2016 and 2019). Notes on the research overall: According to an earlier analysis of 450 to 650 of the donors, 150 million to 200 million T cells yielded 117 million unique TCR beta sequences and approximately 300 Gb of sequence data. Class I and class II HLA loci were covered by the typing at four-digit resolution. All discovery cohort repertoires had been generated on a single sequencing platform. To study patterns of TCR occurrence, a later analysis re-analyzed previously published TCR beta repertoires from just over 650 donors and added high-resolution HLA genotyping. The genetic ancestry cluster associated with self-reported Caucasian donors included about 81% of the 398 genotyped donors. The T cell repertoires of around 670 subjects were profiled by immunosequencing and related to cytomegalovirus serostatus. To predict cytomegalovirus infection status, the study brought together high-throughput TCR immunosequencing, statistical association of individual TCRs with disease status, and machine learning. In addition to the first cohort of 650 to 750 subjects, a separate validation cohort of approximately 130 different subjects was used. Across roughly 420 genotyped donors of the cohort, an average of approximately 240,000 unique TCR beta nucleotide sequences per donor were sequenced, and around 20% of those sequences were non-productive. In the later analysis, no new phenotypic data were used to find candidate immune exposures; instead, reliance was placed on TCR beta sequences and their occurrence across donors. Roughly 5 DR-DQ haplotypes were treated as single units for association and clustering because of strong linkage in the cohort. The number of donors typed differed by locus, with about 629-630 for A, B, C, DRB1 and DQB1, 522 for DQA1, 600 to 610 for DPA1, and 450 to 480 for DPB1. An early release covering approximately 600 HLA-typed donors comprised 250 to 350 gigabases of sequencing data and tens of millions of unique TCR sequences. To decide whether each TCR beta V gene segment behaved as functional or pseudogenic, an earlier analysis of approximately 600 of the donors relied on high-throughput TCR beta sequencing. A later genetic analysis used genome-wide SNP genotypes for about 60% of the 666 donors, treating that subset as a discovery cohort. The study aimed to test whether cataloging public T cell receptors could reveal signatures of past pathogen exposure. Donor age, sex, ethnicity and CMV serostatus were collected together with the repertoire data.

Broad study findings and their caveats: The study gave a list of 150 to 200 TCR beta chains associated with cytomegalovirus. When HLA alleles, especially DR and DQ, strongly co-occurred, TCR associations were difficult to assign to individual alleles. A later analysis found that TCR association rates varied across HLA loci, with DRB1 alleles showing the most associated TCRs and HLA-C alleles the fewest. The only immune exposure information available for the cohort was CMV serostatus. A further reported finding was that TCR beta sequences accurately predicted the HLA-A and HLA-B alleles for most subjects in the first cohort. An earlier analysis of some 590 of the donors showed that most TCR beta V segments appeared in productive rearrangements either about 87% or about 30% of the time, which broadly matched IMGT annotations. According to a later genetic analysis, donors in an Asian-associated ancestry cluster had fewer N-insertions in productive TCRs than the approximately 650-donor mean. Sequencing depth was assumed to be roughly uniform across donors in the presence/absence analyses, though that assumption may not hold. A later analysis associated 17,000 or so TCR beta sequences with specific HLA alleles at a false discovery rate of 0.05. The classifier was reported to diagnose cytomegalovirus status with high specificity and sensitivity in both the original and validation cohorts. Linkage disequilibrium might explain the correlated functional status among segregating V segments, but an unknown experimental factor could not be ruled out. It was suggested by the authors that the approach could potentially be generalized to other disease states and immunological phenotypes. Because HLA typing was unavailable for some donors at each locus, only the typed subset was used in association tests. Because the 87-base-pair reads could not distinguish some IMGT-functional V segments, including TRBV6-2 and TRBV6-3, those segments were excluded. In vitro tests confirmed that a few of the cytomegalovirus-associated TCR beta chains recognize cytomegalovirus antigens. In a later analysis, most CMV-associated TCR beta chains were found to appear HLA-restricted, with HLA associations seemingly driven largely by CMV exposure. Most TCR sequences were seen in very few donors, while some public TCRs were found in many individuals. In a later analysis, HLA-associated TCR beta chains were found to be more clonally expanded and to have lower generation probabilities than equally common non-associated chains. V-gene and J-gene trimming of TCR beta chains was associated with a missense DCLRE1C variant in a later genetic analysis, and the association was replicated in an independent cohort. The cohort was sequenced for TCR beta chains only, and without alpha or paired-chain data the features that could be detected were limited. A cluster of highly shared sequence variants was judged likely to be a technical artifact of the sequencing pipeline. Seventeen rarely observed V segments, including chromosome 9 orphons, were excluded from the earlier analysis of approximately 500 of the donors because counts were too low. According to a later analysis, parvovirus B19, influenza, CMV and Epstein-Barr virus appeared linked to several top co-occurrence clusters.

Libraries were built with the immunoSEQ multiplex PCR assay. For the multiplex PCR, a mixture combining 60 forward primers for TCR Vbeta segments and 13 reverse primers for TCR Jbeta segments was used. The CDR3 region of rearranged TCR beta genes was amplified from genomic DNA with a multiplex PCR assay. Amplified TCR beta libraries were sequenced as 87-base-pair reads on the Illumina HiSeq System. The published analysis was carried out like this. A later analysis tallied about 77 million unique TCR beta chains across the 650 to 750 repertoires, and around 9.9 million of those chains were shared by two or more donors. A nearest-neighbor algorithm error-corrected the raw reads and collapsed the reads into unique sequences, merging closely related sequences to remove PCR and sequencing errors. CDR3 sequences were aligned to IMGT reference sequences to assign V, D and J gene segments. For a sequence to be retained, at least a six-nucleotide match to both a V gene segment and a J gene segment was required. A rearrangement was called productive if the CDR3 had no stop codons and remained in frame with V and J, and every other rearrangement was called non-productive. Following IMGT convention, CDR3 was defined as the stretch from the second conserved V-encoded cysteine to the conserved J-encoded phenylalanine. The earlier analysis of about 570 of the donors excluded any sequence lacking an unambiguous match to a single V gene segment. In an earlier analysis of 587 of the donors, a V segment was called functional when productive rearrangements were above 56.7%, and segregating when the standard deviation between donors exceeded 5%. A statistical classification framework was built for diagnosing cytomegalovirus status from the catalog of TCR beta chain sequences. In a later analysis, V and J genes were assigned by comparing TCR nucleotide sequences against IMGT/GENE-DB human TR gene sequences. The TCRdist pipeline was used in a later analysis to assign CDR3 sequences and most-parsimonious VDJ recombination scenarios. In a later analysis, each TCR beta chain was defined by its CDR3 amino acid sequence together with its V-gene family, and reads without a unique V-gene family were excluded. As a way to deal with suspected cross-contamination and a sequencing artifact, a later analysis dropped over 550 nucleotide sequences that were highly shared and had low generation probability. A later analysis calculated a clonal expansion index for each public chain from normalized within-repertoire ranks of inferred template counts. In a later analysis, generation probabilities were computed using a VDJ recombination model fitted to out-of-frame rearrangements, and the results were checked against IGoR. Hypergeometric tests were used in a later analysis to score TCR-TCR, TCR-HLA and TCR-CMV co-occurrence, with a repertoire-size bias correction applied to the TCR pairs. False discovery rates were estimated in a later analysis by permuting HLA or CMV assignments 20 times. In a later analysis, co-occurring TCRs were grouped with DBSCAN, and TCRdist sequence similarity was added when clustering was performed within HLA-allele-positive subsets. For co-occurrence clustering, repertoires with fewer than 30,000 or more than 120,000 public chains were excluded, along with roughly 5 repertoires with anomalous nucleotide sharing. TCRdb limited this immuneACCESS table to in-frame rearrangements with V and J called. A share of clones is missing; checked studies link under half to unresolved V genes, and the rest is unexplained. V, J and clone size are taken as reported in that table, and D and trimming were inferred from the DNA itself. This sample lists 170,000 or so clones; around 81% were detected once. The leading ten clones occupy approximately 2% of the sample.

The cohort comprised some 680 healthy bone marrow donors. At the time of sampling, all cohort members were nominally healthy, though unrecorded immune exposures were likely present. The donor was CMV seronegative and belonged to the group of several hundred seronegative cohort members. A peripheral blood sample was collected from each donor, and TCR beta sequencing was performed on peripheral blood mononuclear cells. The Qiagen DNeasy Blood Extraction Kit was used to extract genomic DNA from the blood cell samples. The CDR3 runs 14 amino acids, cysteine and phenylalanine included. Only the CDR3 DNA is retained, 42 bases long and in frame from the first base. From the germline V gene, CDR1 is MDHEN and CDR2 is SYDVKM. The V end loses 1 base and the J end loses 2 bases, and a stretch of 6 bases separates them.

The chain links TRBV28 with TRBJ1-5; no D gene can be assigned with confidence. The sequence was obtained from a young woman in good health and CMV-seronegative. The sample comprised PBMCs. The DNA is TGTGCCAGCAGTTTATTGGGAGGCAATCAGCCCCAGCATTTT. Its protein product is CASSLLGGNQPQHF.